Each of the 22 T cell receptor beta chains below was sequenced from the same sample in a study of blood T cell repertoires in COVID-19. TCRdb's table, derived via immunoSEQ multiplex PCR, lists solely in-frame clones and lacks some. The data hold 250,000 or so clones, with roughly 88% observed a single time. Source material: PBMCs or T cells enriched from blood (not recorded which). The receptor source for this set is a woman aged 45-59 years who had recovered from COVID-19.

The CDR3 protein is CASSLSGQEIAFF. CDR3 in DNA: TGTGCCAGCAGTTTATCGGGACAGGAGATAGCTTTCTTT. V usage is TRBV27 and J usage is TRBJ1-1, with 8 bases matching TRBD1. The CDR3 runs to 13 residues. V shed 0 bases, J shed 10 bases, and the junction held 4 bases outside the gene matches. The V gene's germline CDR1 is MNHEY and CDR2 SMNVEV (reference sequence).

The rearrangement links TRBV28 to TRBJ1-5, with D possibly being TRBD1 (6 bases). CDR3 length equals 14 residues. In germline, CDR1 is MDHEN, CDR2 SYDVKM. V lost 2 bases and J lost 3, with 8 bases in between. CDR3 sequence: CASSLQGINQPQHF. For the CDR3, the DNA is TGTGCCAGCAGTTTACAGGGGATCAATCAGCCCCAGCATTTT.

The V and J genes are TRBV9 and TRBJ1-4; 8 nucleotides align to TRBD1. This CDR3 region has 14 residues. CDR1 SGDLS and CDR2 YYNGEE come from the germline V gene. V trimming: 4 bases; J trimming: 8 bases; junction bases outside the gene matches: 7. Here the CDR3 reads CASSFGQGGEKLFF. CDR3 nucleotide sequence: TGTGCCAGCAGCTTTGGACAGGGCGGGGAAAAACTGTTTTTT.

The gene calls are TRBV14 and TRBJ1-2; unclear D gene. Germline V gene lookup returns CDR1 SGHDN and CDR2 FVKESK. Trimming shortened V by 4 bases and J by 3 bases, and 6 bases separated the two germline ends. The CDR3 extends over 12 amino acids. The CDR3 loop is CASSPLYYGYTF. The CDR3 nucleotides read TGTGCCAGCAGCCCTCTTTACTATGGCTACACCTTC.

The CDR3 here is CASSPGTGAYEQYF. The CDR3, as DNA: TGCGCCAGCAGCCCCGGGACAGGAGCCTACGAGCAGTACTTC. The chain recombines TRBV5-1 with TRBJ2-7, with 8 bases matching TRBD1. Losses at the gene ends were 4 bases for V and 2 bases for J; bases not matched to a gene: 5. The CDR3 length is 14 residues. Germline V gene data show CDR1 as SGHRS and CDR2 as YFSETQ. The complete variable domain, with remaining parts taken from reference TRBV5-1 and TRBJ2-7, reads KAGVTQTPRYLIKTRGQQVTLSCSPISGHRSVSWYQQTPGQGLQFLFEYFSETQRNKGNFPGRFSGRQFSNSRSEMNVSTLELGDSALYLCASSPGTGAYEQYFGPGTRLTVT.

This chain links TRBV29-1 with TRBJ2-3; D may be TRBD2 (6 bases). The CDR3 has 13 amino acids. Trimming took 3 bases from V and 5 from J, leaving 12 bases between them. CDR1 is SQVTM and CDR2 is ANQGSEA in the germline V gene. CDR3 region: CSVESGGIDTQYF. As DNA, the CDR3 is TGCAGCGTTGAGTCTGGGGGGATAGATACGCAGTATTTT.

V and J are TRBV28 and TRBJ2-7, with 8 nucleotides matching TRBD1. Losses at the gene ends were 6 bases for V and 2 bases for J; bases not matched to a gene: 6. The germline gives CDR1 MDHEN, CDR2 SYDVKM. This CDR3 contains 14 residues. The CDR3 DNA is TGTGCCAGCAGGGGCCGACAGGGGCCCTACGAGCAGTACTTC. This codes for CASRGRQGPYEQYF.

V is TRBV5-4 and J is TRBJ2-3; 9 bases fit TRBD2. V shed 3 bases and J 2 bases; nucleotides not matched to a gene: 4. CDR3 length: 15 residues. From germline, CDR1 is SGHNT and CDR2 YYREEE (reference sequence). The CDR3 reads CASSSSGALTDTQYF. The CDR3 DNA reads TGTGCCAGCAGCTCTAGCGGGGCACTCACAGATACGCAGTATTTT.

The chain employs TRBV30 and TRBJ2-1; 7 bases map to TRBD2. This CDR3 has 14 amino acids. From germline, CDR1 is GTSNPN and CDR2 SVGIG (reference sequence). The J segment lost 7 bases and the V segment lost 7 bases, leaving 13 bases of the junction unmatched. The CDR3 DNA follows: TGTGCCTCGACTAGCTCATTAAAAAATAATGAGCAGTTCTTC. Translated, it gives CASTSSLKNNEQFF.

The chain carries TRBV5-1 and TRBJ2-7; 8 bases line up with TRBD1. This CDR3 comprises 15 residues. Unmatched junction bases numbered 11, after V lost 4 bases and J lost 5 bases. Germline CDR1 is SGHRS and CDR2 is YFSETQ. DNA of the CDR3: TGCGCCAGCAGCATCGCCGGACAGGGAAACGACGAGCAGTACTTC. Translation: CASSIAGQGNDEQYF.

The chain couples TRBV7-8 to TRBJ2-1; 7 positions match TRBD2. This CDR3 comprises 14 residues. Germline trimming cut 5 bases from V and 6 bases from J; bases unmatched to any gene: 7. In germline, CDR1 is SGHVS, CDR2 FQNEAQ. The CDR3 sequence: CASSRSGTGNEQFF. In nucleotides, the CDR3 is TGTGCCAGCAGCCGGAGCGGGACTGGCAATGAGCAGTTCTTC.

This clone was recorded only once. This rearrangement joins TRBV15 to TRBJ2-7, with TRBD2 matching 9 bases. After removal of 4 bases from V and 5 bases from J, the junction contained 15 bases not matched to a gene. The germline CDR1 and CDR2 sequences are LNHNV and YYDKDF (reference sequence). The CDR3 length is 17 residues. Written as DNA, the CDR3 is TGTGCCACCAGCACCACCCGAGGGGCGGGGGGGTTGGACGAGCAGTACTTC. Translating gives CATSTTRGAGGLDEQYF.

This clone was seen only once. The chain combines TRBV4-1 with TRBJ2-1; D might be TRBD1 (6 bases). Trimming cost V 4 bases and J 3 bases, with 13 bases left between them. Germline CDR1 reads MGHRA; CDR2 reads YSYEKL. The CDR3 covers 15 residues. The CDR3 coding sequence is TGCGCCAGCAGCCGCGGACAGAGAGACTACAATGAGCAGTTCTTC. Amino acids: CASSRGQRDYNEQFF.

The chain combines TRBV27 with TRBJ1-1; D may be TRBD1 (6 bases). This CDR3 is 13 amino acids long. The germline CDR1 and CDR2 sequences are MNHEY and SMNVEV (reference sequence). Trimming left V 2 bases short and J 4 bases short, with 8 bases between. In nucleotides, the CDR3 is TGTGCCAGCAGTTTAATAGGGGGCACTGAAGCTTTCTTT. The encoded protein is CASSLIGGTEAFF.

The genes are TRBV27 and TRBJ2-5, with a weak D call TRBD1 (5 bases). Germline-derived CDR1 and CDR2 are MNHEY and SMNVEV (reference sequence). Trimming took off 3 bases at V and 4 bases at J, with 9 bases between the two ends. This CDR3 contains 13 residues. CDR3 sequence: CASSFRERETQYF. Written as DNA, the CDR3 is TGTGCCAGCAGTTTCAGGGAACGAGAGACCCAGTACTTC.

This chain links TRBV2 with TRBJ2-7; TRBD2 matches at 9 bases. The CDR3 is 16 amino acids. V lost 6 bases, J lost 3 bases, and 12 bases stayed unmatched. In germline, CDR1 is SNHLY, CDR2 FYNNEI. Written as DNA, the CDR3 is TGTGCCAGCAGAAACGAATGGGCTAGCGGGAACTACGAGCAGTACTTC. As protein: CASRNEWASGNYEQYF. Combining the CDR3 with reference TRBV2 and TRBJ2-7 gives the whole variable domain EPEVTQTPSHQVTQMGQEVILRCVPISNHLYFYWYRQILGQKVEFLVSFYNNEISEKSEIFDDQFSVERPDGSNFTLKIRSTKLEDSAMYFCASRNEWASGNYEQYFGPGTRLTVT.

The V and J genes are TRBV4-1 and TRBJ1-3; D might be TRBD1 (5 bases). Germline values: CDR1 MGHRA, CDR2 YSYEKL. Between the trimmed V and J ends, which lost 8 bases and 0 bases, there was a span of 14 bases. The CDR3 is 15 amino acids. For the CDR3, the DNA is TGCGCCAGCGATATGGCAGGGAACTCTGGAAACACCATATATTTT. Its translation: CASDMAGNSGNTIYF.

A single count supports this clone. V usage is TRBV7-2 and J usage is TRBJ2-7, with 12 positions matching TRBD2. Trimming took 5 bases from V and 7 from J; bases not matched to a gene: 6. Per the germline V gene, CDR1 is SGHTA and CDR2 is FQGNSA. The CDR3 has 14 amino acids. The CDR3, as DNA: TGTGCCAGCAGCCCCCTAGCGGGAGGGCAGGAGCAGTACTTC. This codes for CASSPLAGGQEQYF. Full variable domain (missing parts from reference TRBV7-2 and TRBJ2-7): GAGVSQSPSNKVTEKGKDVELRCDPISGHTALYWYRQSLGQGLEFLIYFQGNSAPDKSGLPSDRFSAERTGGSVSTLTIQRTQQEDSAVYLCASSPLAGGQEQYFGPGTRLTVT.

This chain uses TRBV6-1 with TRBJ1-5; D unclear. The CDR3 extends over 13 amino acids. Per the germline V gene, CDR1 is MNHNS and CDR2 is SASEGT. Trimming removed 3 bases from V and 3 bases from J, with 6 bases in between. The CDR3 DNA follows: TGTGCCAGCAGTGATTCGTACAATCAGCCCCAGCATTTT. Encoded protein: CASSDSYNQPQHF.

The rearrangement links TRBV6-1 to TRBJ1-4, with a weak D call TRBD1 (5 bases). The CDR3 runs 15 residues. The V end was cut by 6 bases, the J end by 0 bases, with 11 bases between. Germline CDR1 reads MNHNS; CDR2 reads SASEGT. CDR3 region: CASRDTGSTNEKLFF. For the CDR3, the DNA is TGTGCCAGCAGGGATACAGGCTCAACTAATGAAAAACTGTTTTTT.

The rearrangement joins TRBV2 to TRBJ2-1; 11 bases align to TRBD1. The J segment lost 6 bases and the V segment lost 3 bases, leaving 4 bases of the junction unmatched. CDR1 SNHLY and CDR2 FYNNEI come from the germline V gene. This CDR3 spans 15 amino acids. The CDR3 DNA reads as TGTGCCAGCAGTGACCGGGACAGGGGGTTCAATGAGCAGTTCTTC. It is translated as CASSDRDRGFNEQFF.

The chain combines TRBV6-6 with TRBJ2-1; TRBD2 matches 7 bases. This CDR3 is built from 14 residues. Trimming took 8 bases from V and 3 from J; bases not matched to a gene: 7. CDR1 is MNHNY and CDR2 is SVGAGI in the germline V gene (reference sequence). CDR3 nucleotide sequence: TGTGCCAGCTGGGGACGGGAGGACTACAATGAGCAGTTCTTC. It specifies CASWGREDYNEQFF.